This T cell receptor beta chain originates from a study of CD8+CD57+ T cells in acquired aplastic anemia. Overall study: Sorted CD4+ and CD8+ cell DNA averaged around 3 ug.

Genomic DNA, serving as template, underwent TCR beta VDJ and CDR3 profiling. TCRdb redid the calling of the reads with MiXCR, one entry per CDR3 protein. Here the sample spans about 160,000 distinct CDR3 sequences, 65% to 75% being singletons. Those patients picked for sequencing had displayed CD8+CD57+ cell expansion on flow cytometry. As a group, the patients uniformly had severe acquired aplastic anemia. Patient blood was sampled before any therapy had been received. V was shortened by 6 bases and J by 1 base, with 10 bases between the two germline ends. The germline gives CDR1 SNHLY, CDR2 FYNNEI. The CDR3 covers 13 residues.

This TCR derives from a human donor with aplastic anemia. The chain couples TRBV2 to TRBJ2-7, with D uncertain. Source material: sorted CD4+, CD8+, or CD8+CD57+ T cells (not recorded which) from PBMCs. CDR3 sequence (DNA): TGTGCCAGCAGCGCGACTGTTTCCTACGAGCAGTACTTC. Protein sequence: CASSATVSYEQYF.